This is a list of T cell receptor beta chains from one sample in a study of Ad26.COV2.S vaccination and SARS-CoV-2 variants. The assay was immunoSEQ multiplex PCR, and TCRdb's table has in-frame clones only and misses some. The repertoire holds approximately 350,000 clones, with around 87% as singletons. Material: peripheral blood, obtained in a trial of Ad26.COV2.S vaccine versus placebo. The receptors here all came from a person aged 18 to 59 who received the Ad26.COV2.S COVID-19 vaccine or a placebo. CDR3s include the opening cysteine and the closing phenylalanine or tryptophan. D genes are given only for firm matches.

v_call: TRBV6-5
d_call: TRBD1
j_call: TRBJ2-7
cdr3_aa: CASRSGTAHTYEQYF
cdr3_nt: TGTGCCAGCAGATCCGGGACAGCCCACACCTACGAGCAGTACTTC

v_call: TRBV27
d_call: TRBD1
j_call: TRBJ2-7
cdr3_aa: CASSAWTGIDEQYF
cdr3_nt: TGTGCCAGCAGTGCCTGGACAGGGATCGACGAGCAGTACTTC

v_call: TRBV7-9
d_call: -
j_call: TRBJ2-7
cdr3_aa: CASSLRQGGYF
cdr3_nt: TGTGCCAGCAGCCTGAGACAGGGAGGGTACTTC

v_call: TRBV9
d_call: TRBD2
j_call: TRBJ2-5
cdr3_aa: CASSVGTAWDGGETQYF
cdr3_nt: TGTGCCAGCAGCGTAGGGACCGCCTGGGACGGGGGGGAGACCCAGTACTTC

v_call: TRBV5-1
d_call: -
j_call: TRBJ2-2
cdr3_aa: CASSINTNTGELFF
cdr3_nt: TGCGCCAGCAGCATCAACACGAACACCGGGGAGCTGTTTTTT

v_call: TRBV30
d_call: TRBD1
j_call: TRBJ1-5
cdr3_aa: CAWSAGGGQPQHF
cdr3_nt: TGTGCCTGGAGTGCAGGGGGTGGTCAGCCCCAGCATTTT

v_call: TRBV7-9
d_call: -
j_call: TRBJ1-3
cdr3_aa: CASSFSREQVSAGNTIYF
cdr3_nt: TGTGCCAGCAGCTTTTCGCGAGAGCAAGTATCCGCTGGAAACACCATATATTTT

v_call: TRBV19
d_call: -
j_call: TRBJ1-4
cdr3_aa: CASSIGMGNEKLFF
cdr3_nt: TGTGCCAGTAGTATAGGAATGGGGAATGAAAAACTGTTTTTT

v_call: TRBV5-1
d_call: TRBD2
j_call: TRBJ2-5
cdr3_aa: CASVKSGTSGETQYF
cdr3_nt: TGCGCCAGCGTAAAATCCGGGACTAGCGGGGAGACCCAGTACTTC

v_call: TRBV7-6
d_call: -
j_call: TRBJ2-1
cdr3_aa: CASSFQDNSYNEQFF
cdr3_nt: TGTGCCAGCAGCTTTCAGGACAACTCCTACAATGAGCAGTTCTTC

v_call: TRBV3-1/TRBV3-2
d_call: -
j_call: TRBJ1-5
cdr3_aa: CASSQDMAGNQPQHF
cdr3_nt: TGTGCCAGCAGCCAAGATATGGCAGGGAATCAGCCCCAGCATTTT

v_call: TRBV9
d_call: TRBD2
j_call: TRBJ2-1
cdr3_aa: CASSVSDSGGLVVEQFF
cdr3_nt: TGTGCCAGCAGCGTGTCTGATTCGGGGGGGCTGGTTGTTGAGCAGTTCTTC

v_call: TRBV27
d_call: -
j_call: TRBJ1-1
cdr3_aa: CAPGRAVATEAFF
cdr3_nt: TGTGCCCCGGGTCGAGCGGTGGCCACTGAAGCTTTCTTT